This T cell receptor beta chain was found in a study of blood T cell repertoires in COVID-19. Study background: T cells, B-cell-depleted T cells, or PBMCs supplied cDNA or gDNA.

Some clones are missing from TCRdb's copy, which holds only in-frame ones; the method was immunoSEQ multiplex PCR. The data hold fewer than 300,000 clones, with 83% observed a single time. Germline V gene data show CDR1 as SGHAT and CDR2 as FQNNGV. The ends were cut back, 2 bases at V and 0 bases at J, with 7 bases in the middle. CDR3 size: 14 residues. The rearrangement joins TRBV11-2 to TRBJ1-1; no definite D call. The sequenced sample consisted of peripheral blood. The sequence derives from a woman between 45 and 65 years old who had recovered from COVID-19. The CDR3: CASSLTEVNTEAFF. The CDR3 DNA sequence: TGTGCCAGCAGCTTAACAGAAGTGAACACTGAAGCTTTCTTT.